A selection of T cell receptor beta chains follows, all from one sample in a study of Tregs in tolerant kidney transplant recipients. Libraries were prepared by immunoSEQ multiplex PCR; TCRdb keeps only in-frame clonotypes and omits some of them. The sample holds some 90,000 clones, over 85% seen once. Sequenced input: CD8+ T cells from blood. Receptors were obtained from a human donor in good health. Each CDR3 is given with its conserved first and last residue. Each record gives: D gene, J gene, clone size, V gene, CDR3 protein, CDR3 DNA. The D gene is left open where the match is weak. Size is omitted from some rows. Given values are once, few, many or a class for expanded clones.

. | TRBJ1-1 | . | TRBV6-5 | CASSYSSDRTTEAFF | TGTGCCAGCAGTTACTCCTCTGACAGGACCACTGAAGCTTTCTTT
TRBD2 | TRBJ2-1 | . | TRBV27 | CASSLGLAGYNEQFF | TGTGCCAGCAGTCTAGGACTAGCGGGGTACAATGAGCAGTTCTTC
TRBD2 | TRBJ2-7 | once | TRBV27 | CASGPVGLATYEQYF | TGTGCCAGCGGCCCCGTGGGACTAGCGACTTACGAGCAGTACTTC
. | TRBJ1-1 | . | TRBV4-2 | CASSQRAYMNTEAFF | TGTGCCAGCAGCCAAAGGGCTTACATGAACACTGAAGCTTTCTTT
. | TRBJ1-2 | . | TRBV6-5 | CASSPQITNYGYTF | TGTGCCAGCAGCCCACAGATTACTAACTATGGCTACACCTTC
. | TRBJ2-5 | . | TRBV5-1 | CASSPGPPQTRYF | TGCGCCAGCAGCCCGGGCCCGCCACAAACCCGGTACTTC
. | TRBJ2-3 | . | TRBV4-1 | CASSPPGRADTQYF | TGCGCCAGCAGCCCCCCCGGGCGCGCAGATACGCAGTATTTT
. | TRBJ2-7 | . | TRBV5-4 | CASSSGLGSYEQYF | TGTGCCAGCAGCTCCGGCTTGGGGTCGTACGAGCAGTACTTC
TRBD1 | TRBJ1-1 | . | TRBV6-6 | CASSYSDRGDTEAFF | TGTGCCAGCAGTTACTCCGACAGGGGGGACACTGAAGCTTTCTTT
. | TRBJ1-6 | . | TRBV21-1 | CASSKDGGQGAYNSPLHF | TGTGCCAGCAGCAAAGACGGAGGACAGGGGGCGTACAATTCACCCCTCCACTTT
. | TRBJ1-1 | . | TRBV9 | CASSEGGGGNTEAFF | TGTGCCAGCAGCGAGGGGGGCGGGGGGAACACTGAAGCTTTCTTT
. | TRBJ2-7 | . | TRBV5-1 | CASSLGRGSFYEQYF | TGCGCCAGCAGCTTGGGTCGTGGATCCTTTTACGAGCAGTACTTC
. | TRBJ2-2 | . | TRBV2 | CASSPLGSGELFF | TGTGCCAGCAGTCCCCTTGGCTCCGGGGAGCTGTTTTTT
TRBD1 | TRBJ2-7 | . | TRBV19 | CATGTGGNYEQYF | TGTGCCACGGGGACAGGGGGCAACTACGAGCAGTACTTC
. | TRBJ1-2 | once | TRBV2 | CASSEVGDYISGYTF | TGTGCCAGCAGTGAAGTAGGAGACTATATCTCTGGCTACACCTTC
. | TRBJ1-5 | . | TRBV7-6 | CASSRRSNQPQHF | TGTGCCAGCAGCCGGAGGAGCAATCAGCCCCAGCATTTT
TRBD1 | TRBJ1-2 | . | TRBV27 | CASTKTGGNYGYTF | TGTGCCAGCACCAAGACAGGGGGTAACTATGGCTACACCTTC
TRBD1 | TRBJ2-7 | . | TRBV5-8 | CASSDGTGDYEQYF | TGTGCCAGCAGCGACGGGACAGGGGACTACGAGCAGTACTTC
. | TRBJ2-1 | . | TRBV29-1 | CSVDLGRQGEQFF | TGCAGCGTTGATTTGGGGCGCCAAGGGGAGCAGTTCTTC
TRBD1 | TRBJ1-2 | . | TRBV2 | CASSESGTGFYGYTF | TGTGCCAGCAGTGAGTCCGGGACAGGGTTCTATGGCTACACCTTC
. | TRBJ2-7 | . | TRBV11-2 | CASTNSGGYSYEQYF | TGTGCCAGCACCAATTCTGGGGGCTACTCCTACGAGCAGTACTTC
TRBD1 | TRBJ2-7 | . | TRBV4-2 | CASCATGGNYEQYF | TGTGCCAGCTGCGCGACAGGGGGCAACTACGAGCAGTACTTC